This entry lists 9 T cell receptor beta chains sequenced from one sample in a study of cytomegalovirus exposure and HLA in healthy donors. The PCR was carried out with 60 Vbeta primers and 13 Jbeta primers. TCRdb's table, derived via immunoSEQ multiplex PCR, lists solely in-frame clones and lacks some. The sample shows around 130,000 clones, roughly 88% of them seen only once. Sequencing was performed on PBMCs. These receptors came from a woman younger than 30 in good health and CMV-seropositive.

This sequence joins TRBV28 and TRBJ2-1; 7 nucleotides match TRBD2. The CDR3 spans 16 residues. V was pared by 5 bases and J by 3 bases, with 10 bases of the junction left unmatched. The germline CDR1 and CDR2 sequences are MDHEN and SYDVKM. Written as DNA, the CDR3 is TGTGCCAGCAGTATCTTAGCGGGTCTTCGCTACAATGAGCAGTTCTTC. It translates to CASSILAGLRYNEQFF. Variable domain in full (rest from reference TRBV28 and TRBJ2-1): DVKVTQSSRYLVKRTGEKVFLECVQDMDHENMFWYRQDPGLGLRLIYFSYDVKMKEKGDIPEGYSVSREKKERFSLILESASTNQTSMYLCASSILAGLRYNEQFFGPGTRLTVL.

The chain joins TRBV5-6 to TRBJ2-3, with 9 bases fitting TRBD1. The CDR3 is made up of 14 amino acids. In germline, CDR1 is SGHDT, CDR2 YYEEEE. The ends lost 1 base at V and 6 bases at J; junction bases unmatched: 3. DNA of the CDR3: TGTGCCAGCAGCTTGACAGGGGGCTGGGATACGCAGTATTTT. Translated: CASSLTGGWDTQYF.

This clone appeared a few times. The V and J genes are TRBV4-1 and TRBJ2-3, with 8 positions matching TRBD2. The CDR3 length is 14 residues. Per germline, CDR1 MGHRA and CDR2 YSYEKL. J gave up 2 bases and V 4 bases, and 2 bases lay outside the gene matches. The CDR3, as DNA: TGCGCCAGCAGCCGTAGCGGGGCCACAGATACGCAGTATTTT. This encodes CASSRSGATDTQYF.

J is TRBJ1-3 and V is TRBV11-2; D perhaps matches TRBD1 (5 bases). The V gene's germline CDR1 is SGHAT and CDR2 FQNNGV. The CDR3 is 15 residues long. The ends were cut back, 5 bases at V and 3 bases at J, with 14 bases in the middle. The CDR3 sequence is CASSASPTGGNTIYF. DNA of the CDR3: TGTGCCAGCAGCGCTTCTCCAACAGGTGGAAACACCATATATTTT.

The chain links TRBV2 to TRBJ2-5, with a possible D match to TRBD2 (6 bases). There are 15 residues in the CDR3. CDR1 and CDR2 from the germline V gene are SNHLY and FYNNEI. The germline V and J ends were trimmed by 4 bases and 2 bases, with 14 bases remaining between them. The CDR3 reads CASSGRRGSQETQYF. CDR3 sequence (DNA): TGTGCCAGCAGTGGTCGGCGGGGTAGTCAAGAGACCCAGTACTTC.

In this sample, this clone is medium-sized. The gene calls are TRBV11-3 and TRBJ1-2; maybe TRBD1 (5 bases). Germline values: CDR1 SGHNT, CDR2 YENEEA. The germline V and J ends were trimmed by 5 bases and 4 bases, with 20 bases remaining between them. This CDR3 spans 16 amino acids. CDR3 residues: CASSQEGREGSYGYTF. The CDR3 DNA is TGTGCCAGCAGCCAAGAGGGCAGGGAGGGAAGCTATGGCTACACCTTC.

The V gene is TRBV5-5, the J gene TRBJ1-1, with D uncertain. This CDR3 is 13 amino acids long. V lost 0 bases, J lost 7 bases, and 10 bases lay in between. In germline, CDR1 is SGHKS, CDR2 YYEKEE (reference sequence). The CDR3 DNA sequence: TGTGCCAGCAGCTTGGCCGGCGGATTTGAAGCTTTCTTT. Translated: CASSLAGGFEAFF.

The chain has TRBV6-5 and TRBJ2-7, with D tentatively TRBD2 (6 bases). The CDR3 loop spans 13 amino acids. The V end was cut by 0 bases, the J end by 5 bases, with 8 bases between. CDR1 is MNHEY and CDR2 is SVGAGI in the germline V gene. CDR3 sequence (DNA): TGTGCCAGCAGTTACTCGGGGGGACACGAGCAGTACTTC. It is translated as CASSYSGGHEQYF.

This clone came up once. V gene TRBV15 combines with J gene TRBJ1-5; 9 bases match TRBD1. The CDR3 is made up of 16 amino acids. Germline CDR1 reads LNHNV; CDR2 reads YYDKDF (reference sequence). The V gene end was trimmed by 3 bases and the J gene end by 1 base; junction bases not matched to a gene: 4. The CDR3, as DNA: TGTGCCACCAGCAGGGGGGACAGGGAAAGCAATCAGCCCCAGCATTTT. Protein: CATSRGDRESNQPQHF.